The present TCR beta chain was sequenced within a study of patients and donors after allogeneic stem cell transplantation (TCRdb year 2020). From the cysteine through the phenylalanine, the CDR3 covers 14 amino acids. Only the CDR3 region is kept as DNA, spanning 42 bases read in frame from base 1. Trimming accounts for 5 bases at V and 5 bases at J, while the number of junction bases matched to no gene is 6. Looking up the germline V gene (reference sequence) yields CDR1 DFQATT and CDR2 SNEGSKA. This clonotype was detected only a few times. Its specific antigen is unknown. The record has no base qualities; no much larger clone is one base away. Preparation of the library involved RT-PCR. Sequencing relied on a NextSeq 550. In-frame beta chains were kept once TCRdb had trimmed the public reads at Q25 with fastp and called clones with MiXCR. For every CDR3 protein sequence, its rows merge into one entry that carries the most common genes and DNA. This sample has 110,000 or so distinct CDR3 sequences in its table, and around 35% of those were observed once. Of the sample, around 27% is held by the ten largest clones.

The material sequenced was blood, either unsorted or a sorted T cell fraction (not recorded which). The source is a human donor who was either an allogeneic HSCT recipient or a stem cell or donor lymphocyte infusion donor (not recorded which). It is not recorded whose cells these are; they may come from a transplant donor. Here the chain combines TRBV20-1 and TRBJ1-6; the central 7 bases match TRBD1. CDR3 region: CSAATGLNNSPLHF. The nucleotides read TGCAGTGCTGCGACAGGGCTGAATAATTCACCCCTCCACTTT.